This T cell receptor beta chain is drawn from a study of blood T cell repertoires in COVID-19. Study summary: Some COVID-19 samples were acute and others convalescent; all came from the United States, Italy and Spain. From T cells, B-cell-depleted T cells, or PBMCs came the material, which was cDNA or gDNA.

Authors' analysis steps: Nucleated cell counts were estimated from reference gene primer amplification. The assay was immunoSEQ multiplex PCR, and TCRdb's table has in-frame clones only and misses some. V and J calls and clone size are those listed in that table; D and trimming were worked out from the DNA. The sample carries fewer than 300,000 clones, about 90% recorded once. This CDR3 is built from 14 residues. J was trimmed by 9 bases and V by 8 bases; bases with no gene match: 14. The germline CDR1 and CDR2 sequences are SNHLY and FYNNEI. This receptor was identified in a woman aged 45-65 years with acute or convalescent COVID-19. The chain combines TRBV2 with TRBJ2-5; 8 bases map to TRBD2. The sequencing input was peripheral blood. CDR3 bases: TGTGCCAGCGGAGCTTATAGCGGGGAGGGGGCCCAGTACTTC. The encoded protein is CASGAYSGEGAQYF.